This paragraph covers one T cell receptor (beta chain) sequence. The antigen is not known. These data belong to a study of Ad26.COV2.S vaccination and SARS-CoV-2 variants. Whole-study results and caveats: Reports say spike-specific CD8+ and CD4+ T cell responses covered substantial breadth after vaccination. Total responses of T cells may have been underestimated by the analyses of TCR breadth and depth.

This table comes from immunoSEQ multiplex PCR, and its TCRdb copy is limited to in-frame clones, with some not included. In the table there are about 370,000 clones, 70% to 90% of which are singletons. Germline V gene data show CDR1 as SGHVS and CDR2 as FNYEAQ. After removal of 5 bases from V and 5 bases from J, the junction contained 6 bases not matched to a gene. This CDR3 contains 15 residues. Documented treatment: approximately 18 received Ad26.COV2.S at low or high dose, single or two shots; about 5 received placebo; per-sample allocation not given. The samples date from day 63 after the first vaccine or placebo injection.

The sequence came from a person aged 18-65 years who received the Ad26.COV2.S COVID-19 vaccine or a placebo. V gene TRBV7-6 combines with J gene TRBJ1-1; 12 nucleotides line up with TRBD1. This sample comprised peripheral blood, obtained in a trial of Ad26.COV2.S vaccine versus placebo. CDR3 amino acids: CASSGGTGGYTEAFF. The CDR3 region has the DNA TGTGCCAGCAGCGGTGGGACAGGGGGCTATACTGAAGCTTTCTTT.